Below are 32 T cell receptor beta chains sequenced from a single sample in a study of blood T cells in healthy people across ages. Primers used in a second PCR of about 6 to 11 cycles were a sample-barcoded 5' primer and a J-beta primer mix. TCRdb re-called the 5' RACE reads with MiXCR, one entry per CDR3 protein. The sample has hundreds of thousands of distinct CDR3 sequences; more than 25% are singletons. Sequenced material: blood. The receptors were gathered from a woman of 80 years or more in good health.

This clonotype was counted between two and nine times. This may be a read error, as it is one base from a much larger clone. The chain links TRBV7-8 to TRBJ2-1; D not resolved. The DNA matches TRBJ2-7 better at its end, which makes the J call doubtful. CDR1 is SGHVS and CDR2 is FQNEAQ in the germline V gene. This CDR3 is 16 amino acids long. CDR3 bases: TGTGCCAGCAGCCGCTTGGCGGAGAGCTCCTACAATGAGCAGTACTTC. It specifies CASSRLAESSYNEQYF.

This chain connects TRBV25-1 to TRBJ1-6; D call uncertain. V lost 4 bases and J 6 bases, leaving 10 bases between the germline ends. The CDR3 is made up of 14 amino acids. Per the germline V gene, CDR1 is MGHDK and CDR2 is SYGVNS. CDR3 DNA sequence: TGTGCCAGCAGTGCCGGAAACCCTAATTCACCCCTCCACTTT. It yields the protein CASSAGNPNSPLHF.

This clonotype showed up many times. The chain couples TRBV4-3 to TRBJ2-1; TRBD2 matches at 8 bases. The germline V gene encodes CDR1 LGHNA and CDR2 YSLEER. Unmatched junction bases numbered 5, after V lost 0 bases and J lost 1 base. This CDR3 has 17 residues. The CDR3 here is CASSQEGASGSYNEQFF. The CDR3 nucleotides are TGCGCCAGCAGCCAAGAAGGCGCTAGCGGGTCCTACAATGAGCAGTTCTTC.

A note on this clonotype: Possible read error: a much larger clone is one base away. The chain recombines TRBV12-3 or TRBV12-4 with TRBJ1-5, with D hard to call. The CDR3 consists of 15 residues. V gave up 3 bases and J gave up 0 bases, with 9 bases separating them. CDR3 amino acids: CASSFEVGSNQPQHF. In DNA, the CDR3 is TGTGCCAGCAGTTTCGAGGTTGGTAGCAATCAGCCCCAGCATTTT.

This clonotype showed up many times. CDR3 nucleotides: TGCAGTCCTCTTCGAAGGATGGGACAAGAGACCCAGTACTTC. This sequence encodes CSPLRRMGQETQYF. The chain is built from TRBV20-1 and TRBJ2-5; D unclear. The germline V gene has CDR1 DFQATT and CDR2 SNEGSKA (reference sequence). Trimming cost V 8 bases and J 2 bases, with 18 bases left between them. There are 14 residues in the CDR3.

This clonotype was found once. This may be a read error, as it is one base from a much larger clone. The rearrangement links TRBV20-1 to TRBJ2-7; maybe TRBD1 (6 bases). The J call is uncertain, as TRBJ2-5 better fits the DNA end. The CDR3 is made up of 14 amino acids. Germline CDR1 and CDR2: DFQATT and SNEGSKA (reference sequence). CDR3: CSGGRGSVGETQYF. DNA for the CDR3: TGCAGTGGGGGCAGGGGTTCGGTTGGAGAGACCCAGTACTTC.

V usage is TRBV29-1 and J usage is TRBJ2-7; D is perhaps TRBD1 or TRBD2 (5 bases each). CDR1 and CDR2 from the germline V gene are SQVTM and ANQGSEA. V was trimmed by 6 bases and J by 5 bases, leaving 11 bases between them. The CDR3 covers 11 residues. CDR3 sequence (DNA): TGCAGCGTGACAGCCGGGGACGAGCAGTACTTC. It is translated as CSVTAGDEQYF.

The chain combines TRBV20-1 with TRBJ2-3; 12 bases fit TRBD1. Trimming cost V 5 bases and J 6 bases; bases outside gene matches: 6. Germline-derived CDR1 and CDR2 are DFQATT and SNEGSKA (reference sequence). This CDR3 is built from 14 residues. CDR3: CSAVGTGGPDTQYF. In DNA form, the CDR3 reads TGCAGTGCTGTGGGGACAGGGGGCCCTGATACGCAGTATTTT.

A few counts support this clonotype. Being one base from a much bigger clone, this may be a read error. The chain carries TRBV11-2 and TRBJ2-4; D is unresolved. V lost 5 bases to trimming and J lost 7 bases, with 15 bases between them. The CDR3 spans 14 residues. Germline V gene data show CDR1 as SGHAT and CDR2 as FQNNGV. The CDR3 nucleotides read TGTGCCAGCAGCCCGGTAGAAAGATGTAACATTCAGTACTTC. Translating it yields CASSPVERCNIQYF.

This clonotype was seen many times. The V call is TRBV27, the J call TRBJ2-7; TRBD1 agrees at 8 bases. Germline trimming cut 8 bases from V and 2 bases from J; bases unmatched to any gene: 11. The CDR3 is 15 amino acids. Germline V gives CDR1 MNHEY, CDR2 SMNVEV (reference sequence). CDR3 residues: CASLFVPGQAYEQYF. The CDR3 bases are TGTGCCAGCCTCTTCGTCCCGGGACAGGCCTACGAGCAGTACTTC.

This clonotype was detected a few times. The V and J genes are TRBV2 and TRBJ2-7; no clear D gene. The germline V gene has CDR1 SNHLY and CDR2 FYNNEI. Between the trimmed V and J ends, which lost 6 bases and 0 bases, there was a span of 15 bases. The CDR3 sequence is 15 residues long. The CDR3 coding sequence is TGTGCCAGCAGCCAAGAGGCCCCCAGCTCCTACGAGCAGTACTTC. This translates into CASSQEAPSSYEQYF.

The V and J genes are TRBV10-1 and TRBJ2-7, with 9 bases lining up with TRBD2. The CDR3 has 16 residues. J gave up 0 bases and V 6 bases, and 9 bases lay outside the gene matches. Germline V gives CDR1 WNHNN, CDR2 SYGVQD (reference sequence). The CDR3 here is CASRVLAGRISYEQYF. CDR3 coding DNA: TGCGCCAGCAGGGTTCTAGCGGGGAGAATCTCCTACGAGCAGTACTTC.

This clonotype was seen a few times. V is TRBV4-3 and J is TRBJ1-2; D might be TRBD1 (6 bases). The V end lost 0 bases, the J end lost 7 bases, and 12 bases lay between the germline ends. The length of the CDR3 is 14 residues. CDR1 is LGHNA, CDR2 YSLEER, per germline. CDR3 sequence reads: CASSQDQGLFGYTF. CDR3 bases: TGCGCCAGCAGCCAAGATCAGGGGCTGTTTGGCTACACCTTC.

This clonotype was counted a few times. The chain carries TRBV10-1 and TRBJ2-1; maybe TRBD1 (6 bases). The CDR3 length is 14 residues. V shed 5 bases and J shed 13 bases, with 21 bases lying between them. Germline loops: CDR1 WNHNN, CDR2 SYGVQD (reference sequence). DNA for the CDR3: TGCGCCAGCAGTTCGTCCGGGACACAAGAGACCCAGTTCTTC. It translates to CASSSSGTQETQFF.

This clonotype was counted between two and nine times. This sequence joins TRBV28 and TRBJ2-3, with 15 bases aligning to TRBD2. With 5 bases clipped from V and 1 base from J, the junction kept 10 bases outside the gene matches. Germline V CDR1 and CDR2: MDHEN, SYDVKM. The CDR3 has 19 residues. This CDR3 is CASSLPGTSGGSGTDTQYF. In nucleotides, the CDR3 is TGTGCCAGCAGTCTTCCCGGGACTAGCGGGGGGTCGGGCACAGATACGCAGTATTTT.

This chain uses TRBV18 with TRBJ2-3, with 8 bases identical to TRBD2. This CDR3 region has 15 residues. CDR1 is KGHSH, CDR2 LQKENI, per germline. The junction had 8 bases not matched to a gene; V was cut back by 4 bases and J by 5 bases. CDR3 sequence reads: CASSLPGLGKDTQYF. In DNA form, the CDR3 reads TGTGCCAGCTCACTTCCGGGACTAGGAAAAGATACGCAGTATTTT.

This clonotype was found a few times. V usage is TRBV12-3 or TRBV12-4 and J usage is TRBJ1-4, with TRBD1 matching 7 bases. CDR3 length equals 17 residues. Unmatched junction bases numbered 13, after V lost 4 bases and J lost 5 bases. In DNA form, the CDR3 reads TGTGCCAGCAGTTCGACAGGGTCTTACGTGGGGAATGAAAAACTGTTTTTT. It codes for CASSSTGSYVGNEKLFF.

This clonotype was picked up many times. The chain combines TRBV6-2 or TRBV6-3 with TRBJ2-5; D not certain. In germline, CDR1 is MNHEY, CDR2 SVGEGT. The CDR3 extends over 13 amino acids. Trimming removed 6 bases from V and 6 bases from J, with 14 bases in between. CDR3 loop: CASSPTPEKTQYF. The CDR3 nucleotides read TGTGCCAGCAGCCCCACCCCGGAAAAGACCCAGTACTTC.

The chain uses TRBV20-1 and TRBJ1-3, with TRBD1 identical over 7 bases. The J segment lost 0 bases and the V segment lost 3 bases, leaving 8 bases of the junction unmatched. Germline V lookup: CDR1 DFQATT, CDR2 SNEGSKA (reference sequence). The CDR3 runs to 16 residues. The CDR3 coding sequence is TGCAGTGCTAGGCCCCGGACAGGCCGCTCTGGAAACACCATATATTTT. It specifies CSARPRTGRSGNTIYF.

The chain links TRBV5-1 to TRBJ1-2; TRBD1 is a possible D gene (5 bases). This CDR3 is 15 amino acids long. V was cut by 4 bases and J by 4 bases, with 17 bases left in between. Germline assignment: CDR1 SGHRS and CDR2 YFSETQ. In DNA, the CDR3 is TGCGCCAGCAGCCTCCAGGGAGTAACGGTCTATGGCTACACCTTC. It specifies CASSLQGVTVYGYTF.

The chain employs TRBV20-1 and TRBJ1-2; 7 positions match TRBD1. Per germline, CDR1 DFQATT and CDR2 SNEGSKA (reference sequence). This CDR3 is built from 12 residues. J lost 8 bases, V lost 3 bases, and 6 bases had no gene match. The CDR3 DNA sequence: TGCAGTGCTAGCGACAGGGATACGGGCTACACCTTC. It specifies CSASDRDTGYTF.

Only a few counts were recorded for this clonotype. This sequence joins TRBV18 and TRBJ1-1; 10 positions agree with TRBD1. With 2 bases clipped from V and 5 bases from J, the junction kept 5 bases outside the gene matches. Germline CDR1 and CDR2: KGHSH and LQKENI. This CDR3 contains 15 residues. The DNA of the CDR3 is TGTGCCAGCTCACCAAGACAGGGGGCGAGAACTGAAGCTTTCTTT. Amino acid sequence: CASSPRQGARTEAFF.

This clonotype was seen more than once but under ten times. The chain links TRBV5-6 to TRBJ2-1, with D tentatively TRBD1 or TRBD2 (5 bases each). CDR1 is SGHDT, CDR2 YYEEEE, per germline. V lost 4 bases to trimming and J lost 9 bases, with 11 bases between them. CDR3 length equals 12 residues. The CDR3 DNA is TGTGCCAGCAGCCCCACCGGGACTGAGCAGTTCTTC. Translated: CASSPTGTEQFF. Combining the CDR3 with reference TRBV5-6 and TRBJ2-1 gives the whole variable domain DAGVTQSPTHLIKTRGQQVTLRCSPKSGHDTVSWYQQALGQGPQFIFQYYEEEERQRGNFPDRFSGHQFPNYSSELNVNALLLGDSALYLCASSPTGTEQFFGPGTRLTVL.

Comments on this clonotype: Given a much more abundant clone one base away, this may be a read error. The CDR3 nucleotides are TGTGCCAGCAGTGAACCCAGGGGAGCTGGGACCAACGTCCTGACTTTC. Translated, it gives CASSEPRGAGTNVLTF. The chain carries TRBV6-1 and TRBJ2-6; D is perhaps TRBD1 (6 bases). CDR1 and CDR2 (germline): MNHNS, SASEGT. The CDR3 runs 16 residues.

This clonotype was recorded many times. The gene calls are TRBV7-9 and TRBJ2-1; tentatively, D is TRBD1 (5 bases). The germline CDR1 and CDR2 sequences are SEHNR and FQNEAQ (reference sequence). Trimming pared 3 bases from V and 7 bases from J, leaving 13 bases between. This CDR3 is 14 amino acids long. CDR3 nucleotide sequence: TGTGCCAGCAGCTTGAGGCAGGGTATGAATGAGCAGTTCTTC. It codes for CASSLRQGMNEQFF.

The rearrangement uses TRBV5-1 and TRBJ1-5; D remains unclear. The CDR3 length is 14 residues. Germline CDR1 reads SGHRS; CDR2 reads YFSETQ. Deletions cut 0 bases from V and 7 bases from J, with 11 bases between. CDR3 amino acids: CASSLEGSVQPQHF. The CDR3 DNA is TGCGCCAGCAGCTTGGAGGGATCGGTGCAGCCCCAGCATTTT.

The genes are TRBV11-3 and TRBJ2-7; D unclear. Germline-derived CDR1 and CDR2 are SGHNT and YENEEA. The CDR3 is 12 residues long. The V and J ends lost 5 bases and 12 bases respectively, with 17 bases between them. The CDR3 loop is CASSTRQETRYF. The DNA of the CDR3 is TGTGCCAGCAGCACCCGGCAAGAGACCCGGTACTTC. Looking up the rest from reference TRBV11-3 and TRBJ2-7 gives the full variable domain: EAGVVQSPRYKIIEKKQPVAFWCNPISGHNTLYWYLQNLGQGPELLIRYENEEAVDDSQLPKDRFSAERLKGVDSTLKIQPAELGDSAVYLCASSTRQETRYFGPGTRLTVT.

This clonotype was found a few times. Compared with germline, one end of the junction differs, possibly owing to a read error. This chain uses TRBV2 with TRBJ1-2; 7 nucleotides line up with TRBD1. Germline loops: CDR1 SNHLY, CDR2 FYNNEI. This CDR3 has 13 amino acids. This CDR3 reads CASNEGTDYGYTF. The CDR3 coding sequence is TGTGCCAGCAATGAAGGGACAGACTATGGCTACACCTTC.

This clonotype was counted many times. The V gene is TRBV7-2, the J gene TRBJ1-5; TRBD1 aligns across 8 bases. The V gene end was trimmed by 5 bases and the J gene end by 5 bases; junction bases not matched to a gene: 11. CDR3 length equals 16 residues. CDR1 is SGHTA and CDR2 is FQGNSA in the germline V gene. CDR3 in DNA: TGTGCCAGCAGCCTTCCGCCCGCGACAGGGGATCAGCCCCAGCATTTT. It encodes CASSLPPATGDQPQHF.

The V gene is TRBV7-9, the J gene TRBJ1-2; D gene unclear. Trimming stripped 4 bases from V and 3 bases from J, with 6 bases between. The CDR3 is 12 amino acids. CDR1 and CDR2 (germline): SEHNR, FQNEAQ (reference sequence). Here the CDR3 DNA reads TGTGCCAGCAGCTCCTCTGACTATGGCTACACCTTC. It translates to CASSSSDYGYTF.

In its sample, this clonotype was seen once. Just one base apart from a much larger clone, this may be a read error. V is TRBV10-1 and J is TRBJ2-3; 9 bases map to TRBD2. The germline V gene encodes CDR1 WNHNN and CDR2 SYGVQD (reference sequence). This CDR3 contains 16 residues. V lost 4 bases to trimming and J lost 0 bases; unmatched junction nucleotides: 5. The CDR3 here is CASSVGLAFSTDTQYF. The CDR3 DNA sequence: TGCGCCAGCAGTGTCGGACTAGCGTTCAGCACAGATACGCAGTATTTT.

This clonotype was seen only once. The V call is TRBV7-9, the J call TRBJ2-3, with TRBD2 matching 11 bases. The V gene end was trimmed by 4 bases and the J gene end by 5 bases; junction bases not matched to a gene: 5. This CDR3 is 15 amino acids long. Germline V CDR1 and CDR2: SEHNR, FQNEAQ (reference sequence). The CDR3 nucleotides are TGTGCCAGCAGCTCCACTAGCGGGGGAGGAGATACGCAGTATTTT. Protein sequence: CASSSTSGGGDTQYF.